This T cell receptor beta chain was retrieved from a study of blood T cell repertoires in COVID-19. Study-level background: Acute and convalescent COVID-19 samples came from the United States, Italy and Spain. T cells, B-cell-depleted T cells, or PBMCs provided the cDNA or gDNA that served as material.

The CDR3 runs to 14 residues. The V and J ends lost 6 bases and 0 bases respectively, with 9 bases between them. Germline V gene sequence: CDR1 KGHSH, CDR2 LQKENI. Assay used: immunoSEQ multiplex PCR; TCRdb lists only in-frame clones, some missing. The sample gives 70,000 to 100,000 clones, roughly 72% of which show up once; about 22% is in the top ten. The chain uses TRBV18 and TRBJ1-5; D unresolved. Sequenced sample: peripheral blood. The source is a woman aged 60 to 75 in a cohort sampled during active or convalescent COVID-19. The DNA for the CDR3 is TGTGCCAGCTCGGGCTCGTATAGCAATCAGCCCCAGCATTTT. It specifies CASSGSYSNQPQHF. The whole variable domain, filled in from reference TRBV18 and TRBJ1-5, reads NAGVMQNPRHLVRRRGQEARLRCSPMKGHSHVYWYRQLPEEGLKFMVYLQKENIIDESGMPKERFSAEFPKEGPSILRIQQVVRGDSAAYFCASSGSYSNQPQHFGDGTRLSIL.